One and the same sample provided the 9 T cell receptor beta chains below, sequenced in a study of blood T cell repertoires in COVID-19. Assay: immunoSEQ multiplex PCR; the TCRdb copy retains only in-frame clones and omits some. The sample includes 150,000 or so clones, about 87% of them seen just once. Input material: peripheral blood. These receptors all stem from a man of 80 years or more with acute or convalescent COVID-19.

The CDR3 DNA follows: TGTGCCAGCAGCTTTCGTCCCGGGACAGGGGGAGAAACTGAAGCTTTCTTT. Translating gives CASSFRPGTGGETEAFF. V usage is TRBV9 and J usage is TRBJ1-1; 11 bases are shared with TRBD1. The CDR3 loop spans 17 amino acids. Germline-derived CDR1 and CDR2 are SGDLS and YYNGEE. Trimming removed 4 bases from V and 5 bases from J; junction bases left unmatched: 13.

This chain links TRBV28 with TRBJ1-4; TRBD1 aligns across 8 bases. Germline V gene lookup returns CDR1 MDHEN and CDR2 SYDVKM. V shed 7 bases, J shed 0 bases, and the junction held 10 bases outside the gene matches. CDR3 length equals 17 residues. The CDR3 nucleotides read TGTGCCAGCACCCCGACACCGGGACAGGCAACTAATGAAAAACTGTTTTTT. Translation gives CASTPTPGQATNEKLFF.

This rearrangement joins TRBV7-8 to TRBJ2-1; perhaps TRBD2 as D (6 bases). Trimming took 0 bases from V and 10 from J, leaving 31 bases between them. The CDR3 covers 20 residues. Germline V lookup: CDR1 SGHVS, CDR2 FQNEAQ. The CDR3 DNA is TGTGCCAGCAGCTTAGCGCAAGTTATCCTTATAGCGGAGGGAGCGCGAGAGCAGTTCTTC. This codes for CASSLAQVILIAEGAREQFF.

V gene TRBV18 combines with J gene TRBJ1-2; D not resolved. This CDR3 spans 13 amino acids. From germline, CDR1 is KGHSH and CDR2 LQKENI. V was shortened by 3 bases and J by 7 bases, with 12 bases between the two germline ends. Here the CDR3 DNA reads TGTGCCAGCTCACCCTTGTCAGGTGTTGGCTACACCTTC. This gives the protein CASSPLSGVGYTF.

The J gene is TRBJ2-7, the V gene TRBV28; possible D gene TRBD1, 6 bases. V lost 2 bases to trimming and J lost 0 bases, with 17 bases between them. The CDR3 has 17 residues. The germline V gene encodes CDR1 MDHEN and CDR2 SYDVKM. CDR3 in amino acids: CASSLGVGAGDSYEQYF. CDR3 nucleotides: TGTGCCAGCAGTTTAGGGGTTGGGGCAGGGGACTCCTACGAGCAGTACTTC.

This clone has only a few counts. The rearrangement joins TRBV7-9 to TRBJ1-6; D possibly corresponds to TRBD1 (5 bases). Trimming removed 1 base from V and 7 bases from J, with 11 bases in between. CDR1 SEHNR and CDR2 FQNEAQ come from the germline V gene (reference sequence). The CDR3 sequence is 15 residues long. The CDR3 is CASSLVQGTNSPLHF. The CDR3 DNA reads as TGTGCCAGCAGCTTAGTTCAGGGTACAAATTCACCCCTCCACTTT.

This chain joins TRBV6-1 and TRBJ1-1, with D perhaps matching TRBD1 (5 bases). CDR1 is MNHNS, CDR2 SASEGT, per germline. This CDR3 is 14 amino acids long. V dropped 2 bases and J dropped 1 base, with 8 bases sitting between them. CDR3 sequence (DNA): TGTGCCAGCAGTGAATTAAGGGGGAACACTGAAGCTTTCTTT. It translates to CASSELRGNTEAFF.

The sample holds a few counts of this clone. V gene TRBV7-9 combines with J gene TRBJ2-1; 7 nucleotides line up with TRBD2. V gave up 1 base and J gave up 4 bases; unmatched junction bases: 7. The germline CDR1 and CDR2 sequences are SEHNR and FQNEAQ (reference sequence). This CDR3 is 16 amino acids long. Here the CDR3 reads CASSLGASGSYNEQFF. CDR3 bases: TGTGCCAGCAGCTTAGGGGCTAGCGGATCGTACAATGAGCAGTTCTTC.

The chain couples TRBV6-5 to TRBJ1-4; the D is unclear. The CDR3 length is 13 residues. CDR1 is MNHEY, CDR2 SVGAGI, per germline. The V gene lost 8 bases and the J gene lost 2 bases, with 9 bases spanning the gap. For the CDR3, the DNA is TGTGCCAGCCGAGAGCTCACTAATGAAAAACTGTTTTTT. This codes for CASRELTNEKLFF.